This entry lists 14 T cell receptor beta chains sequenced from one sample in a study of response to subunit inactivated influenza vaccine. Using its own MiXCR run on the RT-PCR reads, TCRdb lists one record per CDR3 protein. The sample has about 540,000 distinct CDR3 sequences, approximately 20% seen once. Separately, the same data were catalogued under a study of T cells expressing NK-cell markers. According to that study: Researchers built TCR beta cDNA using 5'RACE template switching with UMIs.

The sample here was CD4+ T cells sorted from PBMCs, taken about 11 days after vaccination. The receptors shown here come from a man in his fifties or sixties who received an inactivated influenza vaccine.

In this sample, this clonotype turned up a few times. V and J are TRBV7-2 and TRBJ2-2; D ambiguous. Germline assignment: CDR1 SGHTA and CDR2 FQGNSA. The CDR3 is made up of 16 amino acids. Trimming removed 0 bases at V and 4 bases at J, with 12 bases between. CDR3 bases: TGTGCCAGCAGCTTAGCTATAGGGTGGCGCACCGGGGAGCTGTTTTTT. Amino acid sequence: CASSLAIGWRTGELFF.

This clonotype has a handful of counts. The CDR3 reads CASSYGGSGSKETQYF. The CDR3 nucleotides read TGTGCCAGCAGTTACGGTGGTAGCGGGAGTAAAGAGACCCAGTACTTC. The chain joins TRBV6-5 to TRBJ2-5, with 9 bases aligning to TRBD2. This CDR3 is built from 16 residues. V trimming: 2 bases; J trimming: 3 bases; junction bases outside the gene matches: 7. Germline lookup yields CDR1 MNHEY and CDR2 SVGAGI.

This clonotype was seen more than once but under ten times. The chain combines TRBV18 with TRBJ2-7; D unresolved. CDR3 length equals 15 residues. Per germline, CDR1 KGHSH and CDR2 LQKENI. The ends were cut back, 1 base at V and 0 bases at J, with 10 bases in the middle. CDR3 DNA: TGTGCCAGCTCACCACGCGCTGGAAGCTCCTACGAGCAGTACTTC. Amino acid sequence: CASSPRAGSSYEQYF.

The sample holds a few counts of this clonotype. The chain recombines TRBV2 with TRBJ2-3; 9 nucleotides line up with TRBD2. This CDR3 comprises 14 residues. Germline assignment: CDR1 SNHLY and CDR2 FYNNEI. The J segment lost 3 bases and the V segment lost 7 bases, leaving 5 bases of the junction unmatched. CDR3 sequence: CASNAGGPTDTQYF. The CDR3 bases are TGTGCCAGCAATGCGGGAGGGCCGACAGATACGCAGTATTTT.

The chain has TRBV5-1 and TRBJ2-5, with a possible D match to TRBD2 (5 bases). CDR1 is SGHRS and CDR2 is YFSETQ in the germline V gene. The CDR3 is 14 amino acids. The V end was cut by 4 bases, the J end by 0 bases, with 10 bases between. As DNA, the CDR3 is TGCGCCAGCAGCCCGGGGATGTACCAAGAGACCCAGTACTTC. Its translation: CASSPGMYQETQYF.

This chain connects TRBV3-1 to TRBJ2-3, with D perhaps given as TRBD1 or TRBD2 (5 bases each). The V end lost 5 bases, the J end lost 6 bases, and 12 bases lay between the germline ends. CDR3 length: 13 residues. Germline V gives CDR1 LGHDT, CDR2 YNNKEL (reference sequence). As DNA, the CDR3 is TGTGCCAGCAGCGTCCAGGGACGCGATACGCAGTATTTT. It specifies CASSVQGRDTQYF.

In its sample, this clonotype was seen once. The rearrangement uses TRBV7-9 and TRBJ2-5, with 10 nucleotides matching TRBD1. The germline V gene has CDR1 SEHNR and CDR2 FQNEAQ (reference sequence). Trimming removed 7 bases from V and 1 base from J; junction bases left unmatched: 9. The CDR3 runs 16 residues. CDR3: CASTEGTGVIQETQYF. The CDR3 DNA is TGTGCCAGCACCGAAGGGACAGGGGTAATCCAAGAGACCCAGTACTTC.

This clonotype has a handful of counts. The J gene is TRBJ2-7, the V gene TRBV12-3 or TRBV12-4; the D gene is possibly TRBD2 (6 bases). Between the trimmed V and J ends, which lost 6 bases and 0 bases, there was a span of 12 bases. CDR3 length: 14 residues. The CDR3 is CASRPRDFSYEQYF. The CDR3 coding sequence is TGTGCCAGCAGACCAAGGGACTTCTCCTACGAGCAGTACTTC.

This chain joins TRBV10-3 and TRBJ2-7; TRBD1 matches 9 bases. Trimming cost V 10 bases and J 2 bases; bases outside gene matches: 3. Germline V gene data show CDR1 as ENHRY and CDR2 as SYGVKD. The CDR3 consists of 12 residues. The CDR3 DNA reads TGTGCCACACGACAGGGGGCCTACGAGCAGTACTTC. Amino acid sequence: CATRQGAYEQYF.

This clonotype was counted a few times. The gene calls are TRBV5-1 and TRBJ2-7, with no clear D. The CDR3 contains 16 residues. With 0 bases removed from V and 1 base from J, the gap between germline ends came to 14 bases. The germline V gene encodes CDR1 SGHRS and CDR2 YFSETQ. The CDR3: CASSLAPSTISYEQYF. CDR3 bases: TGCGCCAGCAGCTTGGCACCCAGCACGATTTCCTACGAGCAGTACTTC. Using reference TRBV5-1 and TRBJ2-7 for the parts outside the CDR3, the full variable domain is KAGVTQTPRYLIKTRGQQVTLSCSPISGHRSVSWYQQTPGQGLQFLFEYFSETQRNKGNFPGRFSGRQFSNSRSEMNVSTLELGDSALYLCASSLAPSTISYEQYFGPGTRLTVT.

This clonotype was counted only a few times. CDR3 bases: TGTGCCAGCAGAACGGACAGTAACTATGGCTACACCTTC. Protein: CASRTDSNYGYTF. The chain recombines TRBV6-2 or TRBV6-3 with TRBJ1-2, with D perhaps TRBD1 (6 bases). The germline V gene has CDR1 MNHEY and CDR2 SVGEGT. The CDR3 is 13 residues long. The ends were cut back, 6 bases at V and 1 base at J, with 9 bases in the middle.

The sample holds one count of this clonotype. The chain combines TRBV7-2 with TRBJ1-6; maybe TRBD1 (6 bases). V shed 0 bases and J shed 8 bases, with 11 bases lying between them. This CDR3 contains 15 residues. Germline V gene data show CDR1 as SGHTA and CDR2 as FQGNSA. CDR3 coding DNA: TGTGCCAGCAGCTTAGCGGCAGGGGTGGATTCACCCCTCCACTTT. Translation gives CASSLAAGVDSPLHF.

This clonotype was recorded many times. The rearrangement uses TRBV10-3 and TRBJ2-1; D could derive from TRBD1 or TRBD2 (5 bases each). This CDR3 contains 16 residues. In germline, CDR1 is ENHRY, CDR2 SYGVKD. Trimming took 6 bases from V and 0 from J, leaving 15 bases between them. The CDR3 protein is CAIRTTAGSSYNEQFF. DNA for the CDR3: TGTGCCATCAGAACAACCGCAGGGAGCTCCTACAATGAGCAGTTCTTC.

The gene calls are TRBV4-2 and TRBJ1-1, with 9 bases matching TRBD1. This CDR3 has 16 amino acids. After removal of 3 bases from V and 3 bases from J, the junction contained 8 bases not matched to a gene. Germline V lookup: CDR1 LGHNA, CDR2 YNFKEQ. This chain's CDR3 is CASSQETTGGHTEAFF. The CDR3, as DNA: TGTGCCAGCAGCCAGGAAACCACAGGGGGCCACACTGAAGCTTTCTTT.